One and the same sample provided the 13 T cell receptor beta chains below, sequenced in a study of CD8 T cells in ankylosing spondylitis. TCRdb recomputed calls from the 5' RACE reads with MiXCR, one row per CDR3 protein. The profile shows 85,000 to 100,000 distinct CDR3 sequences, approximately 9% of them singletons. The sequenced sample was blood, either unsorted or a sorted T cell fraction (not recorded which). These receptors came from a male donor with ankylosing spondylitis or in good health (not recorded which).

This clonotype was detected ten times or more. DNA for the CDR3: TGTGCCAGCAGCCTCGGGGGAGGTGGAGGACATGAAAAACTGTTTTTT. This codes for CASSLGGGGGHEKLFF. This chain links TRBV28 with TRBJ1-4; tentatively, D is TRBD1 (5 bases). Trimming took off 6 bases at V and 6 bases at J, with 20 bases between the two ends. CDR3 size: 16 residues. From germline, CDR1 is MDHEN and CDR2 SYDVKM.

This clonotype has at least ten counts. The chain employs TRBV12-3 or TRBV12-4 and TRBJ1-1, with D maybe TRBD1 (5 bases). The V and J ends lost 5 bases and 4 bases respectively, with 14 bases between them. This CDR3 has 14 residues. CDR3 bases: TGTGCCAGCAGTATCGGGGGAGCCGGCACTGAAGCTTTCTTT. Its protein product is CASSIGGAGTEAFF.

This clonotype was detected ten times or more. V usage is TRBV5-1 and J usage is TRBJ2-2, with 8 bases that match TRBD2. V gave up 7 bases and J gave up 1 base; unmatched junction bases: 6. This CDR3 is 15 amino acids long. CDR1 is SGHRS and CDR2 is YFSETQ in the germline V gene. The CDR3 DNA is TGCGCCAGCCTCAGCGGGGGCATGAACACCGGGGAGCTGTTTTTT. As protein: CASLSGGMNTGELFF.

This clonotype occurred many times. The rearrangement links TRBV5-1 to TRBJ2-7; weak D call: TRBD1 (5 bases). Germline CDR1 reads SGHRS; CDR2 reads YFSETQ. The V and J ends lost 0 bases and 2 bases respectively, with 12 bases between them. The CDR3 is 15 residues long. The CDR3 protein is CASSLEVTAAYEQYF. The CDR3, as DNA: TGCGCCAGCAGCTTGGAAGTGACAGCCGCCTACGAGCAGTACTTC.

This clonotype was counted only a few times. This chain joins TRBV10-3 and TRBJ2-1; 8 bases agree with TRBD1. The J segment lost 2 bases and the V segment lost 4 bases, leaving 7 bases of the junction unmatched. Looked up from germline, CDR1 is ENHRY and CDR2 is SYGVKD. The length of the CDR3 is 16 residues. The CDR3, as DNA: TGTGCCATCAGTGGCCTGGACAGGGTCGCCTACAATGAGCAGTTCTTC. This gives the protein CAISGLDRVAYNEQFF.

This chain uses TRBV20-1 with TRBJ1-6; possible D gene TRBD1, 5 bases. The CDR3 loop spans 15 amino acids. Germline CDR1 reads DFQATT; CDR2 reads SNEGSKA (reference sequence). The ends were cut back, 5 bases at V and 6 bases at J, with 17 bases in the middle. For the CDR3, the DNA is TGCAGTGCTTCGAAAGGGACGGGAGGTAATTCACCCCTCCACTTT. Translated, it gives CSASKGTGGNSPLHF.

In this sample, this clonotype turned up many times. The J gene is TRBJ1-5, the V gene TRBV2, with TRBD1 as a possible D gene (6 bases). Germline-derived CDR1 and CDR2 are SNHLY and FYNNEI. The V end was cut by 1 base, the J end by 4 bases, with 8 bases between. The length of the CDR3 is 14 residues. CDR3 in DNA: TGTGCCAGCAGTGAAGGGCAGGGGAATCAGCCCCAGCATTTT. Its translation: CASSEGQGNQPQHF.

This clonotype has only one observation. A single base separates this from a much larger clone, so it may be a read error. CDR3 region: CASSEFVGSDTQYF. The CDR3 DNA sequence: TGTGCCAGCAGTGAATTTGTCGGCTCAGATACGCAGTATTTT. The rearrangement joins TRBV25-1 to TRBJ2-3; D not certain. CDR3 length: 14 residues. Between the trimmed V and J ends, which lost 1 base and 4 bases, there was a span of 9 bases. Germline lookup yields CDR1 MGHDK and CDR2 SYGVNS. Full variable domain (outside the CDR3, taken from reference TRBV25-1 and TRBJ2-3): EADIYQTPRYLVIGTGKKITLECSQTMGHDKMYWYQQDPGMELHLIHYSYGVNSTEKGDLSSESTVSRIRTEHFPLTLESARPSHTSQYLCASSEFVGSDTQYFGPGTRLTVL.

This clonotype showed up many times. This chain links TRBV20-1 with TRBJ2-1; 9 bases fit TRBD2. Germline-derived CDR1 and CDR2 are DFQATT and SNEGSKA (reference sequence). J lost 0 bases, V lost 2 bases, and 5 bases had no gene match. The CDR3 contains 16 residues. The CDR3 reads CSARSLSGGSYNEQFF. As DNA, the CDR3 is TGCAGTGCTAGATCACTTAGCGGGGGCTCCTACAATGAGCAGTTCTTC.

In its sample, this clonotype was seen many times. The chain employs TRBV21-1 and TRBJ2-7; TRBD1, the D gene given by the table, was not confirmed from the DNA. TRBV21-1 corresponds to a pseudogene. This CDR3 comprises 22 residues. The CDR3 sequence is CASSTLFPCCGSIRDRGYEQYF. The CDR3 coding sequence is TGTGCCAGCAGCACCCTGTTTCCCTGCTGCGGCTCGATCCGGGACAGGGGCTACGAGCAGTACTTC.

This clonotype was counted ten times or more. The CDR3 DNA follows: TGCAGTGCAAAGAGCGGCGCCTCCAATCAGCCCCAGCATTTT. It yields the protein CSAKSGASNQPQHF. The chain joins TRBV20-1 to TRBJ1-5; no definite D call. Looked up from germline, CDR1 is DFQATT and CDR2 is SNEGSKA (reference sequence). Trimming left V 6 bases short and J 3 bases short, with 15 bases between. This CDR3 region has 14 residues.

There are many counts of this clonotype. The V and J genes are TRBV5-5 and TRBJ1-6, with D perhaps TRBD1 (6 bases). The length of the CDR3 is 16 residues. Germline loops: CDR1 SGHKS, CDR2 YYEKEE (reference sequence). V was shortened by 2 bases and J by 6 bases, with 15 bases between the two germline ends. The CDR3 sequence is CASSLRGAATNSPLHF. The CDR3 DNA is TGTGCCAGCAGCTTACGGGGGGCAGCCACTAATTCACCCCTCCACTTT.

J is TRBJ1-3 and V is TRBV7-2; D unclear. Germline values: CDR1 SGHTA, CDR2 FQGNSA. V was pared by 2 bases and J by 0 bases, with 14 bases between. There are 17 residues in the CDR3. Here the CDR3 reads CASSLTPPQVSGNTIYF. CDR3 DNA sequence: TGTGCCAGCAGCTTAACCCCGCCACAAGTCTCTGGAAACACCATATATTTT.